The sequence of this T cell receptor beta chain was determined in a study of radiation and T cells in renal cell carcinoma. Treatment defined: 15 Gy SBRT to primary tumor, nephrectomy 4 weeks later. The CDR3 has 12 residues. V lost 4 bases and J lost 5, with 9 bases in between. Germline CDR1 and CDR2: SGHDT and YYEEEE. The protocol was immunoSEQ multiplex PCR, while the TCRdb copy is restricted to in-frame clones and leaves out a portion. Here the sample spans nearly 20,000 clones, just over 60% being singletons. This clone turned up a few times. The sample was tumor tissue, taken from a patient whose treatment included radiotherapy and nephrectomy. The V gene is TRBV5-6, the J gene TRBJ1-2; possible D gene TRBD1, 6 bases. The sequence derives from a woman aged 65 to 85 with renal cell carcinoma. Written as DNA, the CDR3 is TGTGCCAGCAGCCCCAGGGGTTATGGCTACACCTTC. It specifies CASSPRGYGYTF.